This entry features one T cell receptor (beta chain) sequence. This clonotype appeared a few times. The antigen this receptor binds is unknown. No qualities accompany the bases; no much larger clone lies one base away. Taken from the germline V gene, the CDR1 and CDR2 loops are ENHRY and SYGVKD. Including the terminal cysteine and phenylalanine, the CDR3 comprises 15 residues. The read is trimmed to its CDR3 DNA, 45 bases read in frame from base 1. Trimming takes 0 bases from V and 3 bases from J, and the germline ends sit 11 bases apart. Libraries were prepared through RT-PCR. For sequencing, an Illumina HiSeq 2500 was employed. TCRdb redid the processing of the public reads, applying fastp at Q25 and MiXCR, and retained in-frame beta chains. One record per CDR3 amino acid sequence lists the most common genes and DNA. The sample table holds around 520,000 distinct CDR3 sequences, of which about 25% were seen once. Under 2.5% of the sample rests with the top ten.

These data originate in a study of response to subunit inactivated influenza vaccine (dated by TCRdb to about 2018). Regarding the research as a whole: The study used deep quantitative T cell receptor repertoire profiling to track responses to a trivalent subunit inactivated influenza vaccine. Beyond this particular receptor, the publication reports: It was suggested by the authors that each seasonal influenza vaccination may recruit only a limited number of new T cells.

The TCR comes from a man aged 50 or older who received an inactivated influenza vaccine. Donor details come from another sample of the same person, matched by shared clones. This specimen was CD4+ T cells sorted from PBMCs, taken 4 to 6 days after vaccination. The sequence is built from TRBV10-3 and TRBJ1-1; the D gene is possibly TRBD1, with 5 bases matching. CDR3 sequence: CAISESPGGDTEAFF. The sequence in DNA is TGTGCCATCAGTGAGTCCCCAGGAGGGGACACTGAAGCTTTCTTT.